This T cell receptor beta chain was observed in a study of regulatory T cells in long-lasting Graves disease (dated by TCRdb to about 2021). Notes on the research overall: Persistent Graves' disease was defined as antithyroid drug treatment for over 5 years with persistently positive TSH receptor autoantibodies. Persistent Graves' disease patients were compared with newly diagnosed Graves' disease patients by peripheral blood TCR sequencing and RNA sequencing. The study took place in China and was registered as a clinical trial. A total of approximately 35 samples underwent TCR sequencing: around 13 from persistent and some 20 from newly diagnosed Graves' disease patients. On average, persistent Graves' disease patients in the clinical cohort had been on antithyroid drugs for approximately ten years.

This clonotype has only a few counts. Its recognized antigen is unknown. No base-level quality is on record; no much larger clone is a single base apart. Overall study results and their limits: Lower TCR Shannon entropy and fewer highly expanded clones were observed in persistent Graves' disease patients than in newly diagnosed patients, which suggested clonal expansion. Patients with persistent disease shared more public clonotypes (around 2,700) than newly diagnosed patients did (roughly 970). The study examined only peripheral blood because the primary lesion, thyroid tissue, could not be accessed. Sequencing and analysis were limited to the TCR beta chain. The authors noted that the small sample size was a limitation that may lower accuracy.

The sample's time point label is to be understood as: persistent/refractory GD, antithyroid drugs over 5 years with positive TRAb. For both TCR sequencing and RNA sequencing, RNA was extracted from PBMCs using TRIzol. The diagnosis of Graves' disease was made according to American Thyroid Association guidelines. The patients came from an endocrinology department in Xi'an, China. From each patient, nine milliliters of peripheral blood was collected into an EDTA anticoagulant tube. PBMCs were isolated by Ficoll Paque Plus density gradient separation without further T cell sorting. An Agilent 2100 Bioanalyzer and agarose gel were used to assess RNA quality, and a NanoDrop 2000 was used to measure RNA concentration. Library method: multiplex PCR. Sequenced using an Illumina HiSeq 4000. TCR beta libraries were built with iRepertoire HTBI primers and Arm-PCR amplification of CDR3 regions. Before sequencing, the PCR products underwent gel purification. The study's own analysis went as follows. Gene usage analysis of CDR3 amino acid clonotypes used the 62 TRBV and some 13 TRBJ segments found across samples. Filtered high-quality paired reads were merged into contigs using COPE and FqMerger. Contigs were aligned with BLAST to IMGT TRBV, TRBD and TRBJ reference genes, and CDR3 was defined per IMGT. Any clonotype with a frequency above 0.1% was counted as a highly expanded clone. Repertoire diversity was measured by Shannon entropy, and V-J evenness by the Gini coefficient. Clonotypes shared by more than one individual were considered public. TCRdb redid the processing of the public reads, applying fastp at Q25 and MiXCR, and retained in-frame beta chains. When rows share a CDR3 protein, they turn into one entry using the most common DNA and genes. The V and J calls were not made by the authors but by TCRdb's processing. Within this sample are fewer than 400,000 distinct CDR3 sequences, with about 20% of them counted one time only. The ten most abundant clones make up roughly 20% of the sample.

This receptor was obtained from a female donor with Graves disease. The sample here was peripheral blood mononuclear cells (PBMCs), taken when the disease was refractory, from a patient treated with antithyroid drugs.

The encoded CDR3 is CASSQDLASETQYF. DNA sequence: TGTGCCAGCAGCCAAGATCTTGCGTCGGAGACCCAGTACTTC. In this chain, TRBV3-1 is recombined with TRBJ2-5, with no D gene named confidently. Between the V and J ends, shortened by 0 bases and 5 bases respectively, the junction contains 10 bases. The CDR3 sequence holds 14 residues, the cysteine and phenylalanine included. Just CDR3 DNA is preserved here, 42 bases in frame from base 1. For CDR1 and CDR2, the germline V gene (reference sequence) lists LGHDT and YNNKEL.